This TCR beta chain stems from a study of blood T cell repertoires in COVID-19. Sequenced by immunoSEQ multiplex PCR; TCRdb stores in-frame clones only, minus some. The table lists roughly 70,000 clones, approximately 91% of them singletons. CDR3 size: 15 residues. The V end lost 0 bases, the J end lost 0 bases, and 7 bases lay between the germline ends. CDR1 is SGHRS and CDR2 is YFSETQ in the germline V gene. This chain uses TRBV5-1 with TRBJ1-3; no clear D. The sequenced sample consisted of peripheral blood. The TCR was taken from a man aged 70 or older with active or convalescent COVID-19. CDR3 coding DNA: TGCGCCAGCAGCTTGGAGGCGGCCTCTGGAAACACCATATATTTT. It yields the protein CASSLEAASGNTIYF.